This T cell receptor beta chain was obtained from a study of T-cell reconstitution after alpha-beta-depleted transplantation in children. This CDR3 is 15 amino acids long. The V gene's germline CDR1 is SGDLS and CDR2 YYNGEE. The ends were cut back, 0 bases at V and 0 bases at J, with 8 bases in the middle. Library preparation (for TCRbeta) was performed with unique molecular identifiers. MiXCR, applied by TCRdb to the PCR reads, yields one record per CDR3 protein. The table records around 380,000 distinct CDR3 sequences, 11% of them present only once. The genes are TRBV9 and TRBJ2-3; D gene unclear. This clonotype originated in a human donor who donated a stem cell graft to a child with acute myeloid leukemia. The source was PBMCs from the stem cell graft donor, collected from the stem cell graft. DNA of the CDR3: TGTGCCAGCAGCGTAGGGCATCGGAGCACAGATACGCAGTATTTT. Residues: CASSVGHRSTDTQYF.